Below are 18 T cell receptor beta chains sequenced from a single sample in a study of T cell responses to AZD1222 COVID-19 vaccine. The method was immunoSEQ multiplex PCR; TCRdb's version includes in-frame clones alone and lacks a portion of them. The sample carries 200,000 or so clones, approximately 95% recorded once. The material sequenced was peripheral blood, taken 28 days after the second AZD1222 dose. The receptors derive from an adult who received the AZD1222 COVID-19 vaccine.

The rearrangement joins TRBV4-1 to TRBJ1-1, with 8 bases that match TRBD1. The germline V gene encodes CDR1 MGHRA and CDR2 YSYEKL. V was pared by 0 bases and J by 10 bases, with 4 bases of the junction left unmatched. The CDR3 has 13 amino acids. CDR3 sequence: CASSQDPRGRAFF. DNA of the CDR3: TGCGCCAGCAGCCAAGATCCCAGGGGGCGAGCTTTCTTT.

This chain connects TRBV7-3 to TRBJ2-3; D remains ambiguous. V was clipped by 5 bases and J by 1 base, with 10 bases between them. Per the germline V gene, CDR1 is SGHTA and CDR2 is FQGTGA. This CDR3 spans 14 amino acids. Written as DNA, the CDR3 is TGTGCCAGCAGCCCCGCAGGAGGCACAGATACGCAGTATTTT. Its protein product is CASSPAGGTDTQYF.

The CDR3 spells CASSLKDSNYEQYF. DNA for the CDR3: TGTGCCAGCAGTTTAAAGGACAGTAACTACGAGCAGTACTTC. V and J are TRBV27 and TRBJ2-7; D possibly corresponds to TRBD1 (6 bases). The V end was cut by 2 bases, the J end by 3 bases, with 11 bases between. Germline assignment: CDR1 MNHEY and CDR2 SMNVEV (reference sequence). The CDR3 loop spans 14 amino acids.

The chain employs TRBV7-2 and TRBJ1-2; D is undetermined. Germline values: CDR1 SGHTA, CDR2 FQGNSA. This CDR3 contains 13 residues. Trimming left V 1 base short and J 4 bases short, with 7 bases between. The CDR3, as DNA: TGTGCCAGCAGCTTAGGGCAGGTCTATGGCTACACCTTC. Encoded protein: CASSLGQVYGYTF.

The chain employs TRBV5-1 and TRBJ2-7; D is uncertain. V dropped 4 bases and J dropped 3 bases, with 17 bases sitting between them. The CDR3 runs 15 residues. In germline, CDR1 is SGHRS, CDR2 YFSETQ. The CDR3 spells CASSPGGTSVYEQYF. Written as DNA, the CDR3 is TGCGCCAGCAGCCCGGGCGGCACGAGCGTCTACGAGCAGTACTTC.

The rearrangement uses TRBV6-2 or TRBV6-3 and TRBJ1-1; D perhaps matches TRBD1 (5 bases). The CDR3 is 15 amino acids. V was pared by 4 bases and J by 0 bases, with 12 bases between. CDR1 and CDR2 (germline): MNHEY, SVGEGT. The CDR3 DNA sequence: TGTGCCAGCAGTTTTCGGGGCCTTCTGAACACTGAAGCTTTCTTT. As protein: CASSFRGLLNTEAFF.

This clone was found once. J is TRBJ1-2 and V is TRBV29-1, with a tentative D call TRBD1 (6 bases). Between the trimmed V and J ends, which lost 8 bases and 4 bases, there was a span of 23 bases. CDR3 length equals 15 residues. Germline lookup yields CDR1 SQVTM and CDR2 ANQGSEA. Written as DNA, the CDR3 is TGCAGCCCCCAGGTGGGGGGGGCGCGAGTCTATGGCTACACCTTC. Translated: CSPQVGGARVYGYTF.

The chain joins TRBV5-1 to TRBJ2-3; 11 positions match TRBD2. The V segment lost 1 base and the J segment 5 bases; nucleotides outside the gene matches: 3. This CDR3 contains 15 residues. CDR1 and CDR2 from the germline V gene are SGHRS and YFSETQ. As DNA, the CDR3 is TGCGCCAGCAGCTTGTCCCTAGCGGGGGGAGATACGCAGTATTTT. It encodes CASSLSLAGGDTQYF.

The rearrangement links TRBV5-5 to TRBJ1-2, with D hard to call. This CDR3 is built from 12 residues. V lost 0 bases, J lost 6 bases, and 6 bases lay in between. Germline values: CDR1 SGHKS, CDR2 YYEKEE (reference sequence). CDR3 nucleotides: TGTGCCAGCAGCTTGGCCAGAGATGGCTACACCTTC. Encoded protein: CASSLARDGYTF.

This chain joins TRBV7-2 and TRBJ1-3, with D hard to call. Germline CDR1 and CDR2: SGHTA and FQGNSA. The V end was cut by 1 base, the J end by 4 bases, with 11 bases between. This CDR3 is 15 amino acids long. The CDR3 reads CASSLGEVSGNTIYF. CDR3 DNA sequence: TGTGCCAGCAGCTTAGGGGAGGTATCGGGAAACACCATATATTTT.

The chain employs TRBV2 and TRBJ1-1, with D uncertain. The CDR3 contains 15 residues. Trimming removed 8 bases at V and 5 bases at J, with 21 bases between. In germline, CDR1 is SNHLY, CDR2 FYNNEI. This CDR3 reads CASSRPRQRRTEAFF. In DNA, the CDR3 is TGTGCCAGCTCCCGACCCCGGCAGAGAAGGACTGAAGCTTTCTTT. The whole variable domain, remainder taken from reference TRBV2 and TRBJ1-1, is EPEVTQTPSHQVTQMGQEVILRCVPISNHLYFYWYRQILGQKVEFLVSFYNNEISEKSEIFDDQFSVERPDGSNFTLKIRSTKLEDSAMYFCASSRPRQRRTEAFFGQGTRLTVV.

DNA for the CDR3: TGTGCCAGCAGTTACGCCCCAGAATACCTGAGACAGGGGGCGAAAGGAAACACCATATATTTT. It encodes CASSYAPEYLRQGAKGNTIYF. The V and J genes are TRBV28 and TRBJ1-3, with TRBD1 identical over 10 bases. Trimming removed 4 bases from V and 4 bases from J; junction bases left unmatched: 22. The length of the CDR3 is 21 residues. Per the germline V gene, CDR1 is MDHEN and CDR2 is SYDVKM.

The CDR3 reads CASSYGQGRTEAFF. Here the CDR3 DNA reads TGTGCCAGCAGTTACGGCCAGGGGAGGACTGAAGCTTTCTTT. This sequence joins TRBV6-5 and TRBJ1-1, with a tentative D call TRBD1 (6 bases). CDR3 length: 14 residues. V lost 2 bases to trimming and J lost 5 bases, with 12 bases between them. Germline CDR1 and CDR2: MNHEY and SVGAGI.

The V gene is TRBV27, the J gene TRBJ1-4; 8 bases map to TRBD1. Unmatched junction bases numbered 6, after V lost 3 bases and J lost 6 bases. CDR3 length: 15 amino acids. CDR1 MNHEY and CDR2 SMNVEV come from the germline V gene (reference sequence). The CDR3 sequence is CASSLSGTGHEKLFF. The DNA of the CDR3 is TGTGCCAGCAGTTTGTCCGGGACAGGTCATGAAAAACTGTTTTTT.

The V call is TRBV24-1, the J call TRBJ1-1; tentatively, D is TRBD1 (6 bases). CDR1 and CDR2 (germline): KGHDR, SFDVKD. The CDR3 is made up of 14 amino acids. Trimming removed 4 bases from V and 4 bases from J, with 12 bases in between. CDR3 sequence reads: CATSENREGTEAFF. The CDR3 nucleotides are TGTGCCACCAGTGAAAACAGGGAGGGCACTGAAGCTTTCTTT.

The chain has TRBV2 and TRBJ1-2; 8 nucleotides align to TRBD1. The germline CDR1 and CDR2 sequences are SNHLY and FYNNEI. J lost 5 bases, V lost 6 bases, and 8 bases had no gene match. The CDR3 consists of 14 residues. The CDR3 reads CASSVMQGAYGYTF. The CDR3 bases are TGTGCCAGCAGCGTAATGCAGGGGGCGTATGGCTACACCTTC.

The gene calls are TRBV7-6 and TRBJ2-5, with D possibly being TRBD2 (7 bases). CDR3 length equals 15 residues. The V end lost 1 base, the J end lost 7 bases, and 16 bases lay between the germline ends. The germline gives CDR1 SGHVS, CDR2 FNYEAQ. The CDR3 region has the DNA TGTGCCAGCAGCTTAGAAGGGGGGGGAAGTGGGACCCAGTACTTC. This encodes CASSLEGGGSGTQYF.

The chain links TRBV11-2 to TRBJ2-7, with TRBD1 matching 8 bases. CDR3 length: 13 amino acids. Germline lookup yields CDR1 SGHAT and CDR2 FQNNGV. V was clipped by 1 base and J by 12 bases; unmatched bases: 8. As DNA, the CDR3 is TGTGCCAGCAGCTTAGTGGACAGGGCGGTTCTGTACTTC. Its translation: CASSLVDRAVLYF.